This T cell receptor beta chain was found in a study of blood T cell repertoires in COVID-19. Study-level information: Sites in the United States, Italy and Spain provided acute and convalescent COVID-19 samples.

The assay was immunoSEQ multiplex PCR, and TCRdb's table has in-frame clones only and misses some. The sample has about 55,000 clones; about 85% are singletons. CDR1 is SGHTA and CDR2 is FQGNSA in the germline V gene. Trimming left V 5 bases short and J 5 bases short, with 13 bases between. This CDR3 has 15 amino acids. What was sequenced was peripheral blood. This clonotype originated in a human donor in a cohort sampled during active COVID-19. The V gene is TRBV7-2, the J gene TRBJ1-6; tentatively, D is TRBD1 (6 bases). CDR3 coding DNA: TGTGCCAGCAGCCTGGGGCCAGGGGATAATTCACCCCTCCACTTT. It specifies CASSLGPGDNSPLHF. Full variable domain (remainder filled in from reference TRBV7-2 and TRBJ1-6): GAGVSQSPSNKVTEKGKDVELRCDPISGHTALYWYRQSLGQGLEFLIYFQGNSAPDKSGLPSDRFSAERTGGSVSTLTIQRTQQEDSAVYLCASSLGPGDNSPLHFGNGTRLTVT.